Listed below are T cell receptor beta chains from one sample, sequenced in a study of vaccination effects on CD4 cells after COVID-19. Sequenced by immunoSEQ multiplex PCR; TCRdb stores in-frame clones only, minus some. This table holds approximately 54,000 clones, around 86% found once. These receptors lack a known antigen. The sequencing here drew on CD4+ T cells from PBMCs cultured with HCoV-229E spike peptides, taken before COVID-19 vaccination. These receptors came from a human donor who received a COVID-19 vaccine. Each CDR3 is given with its conserved first and last residue. D genes are given only for firm matches. Size tells how often a clone was seen (once, few, many) or the class of an expanded clone, and some rows leave it out.

v_gene: TRBV12-3/TRBV12-4; abundance: .; d_gene: TRBD1; j_gene: TRBJ2-2; CDR3nt: TGTGCCATCAGCCGGGACAGGGTCGGGGAGCTGTTTTTT; CDR3aa: CAISRDRVGELFF
v_gene: TRBV24-1; abundance: .; d_gene: TRBD2; j_gene: TRBJ2-5; CDR3nt: TGTGCCACCAGTGACCCAGGCGGGGGGGAAGAGACCCAGTACTTC; CDR3aa: CATSDPGGGEETQYF
v_gene: TRBV6-5; abundance: .; d_gene: .; j_gene: TRBJ1-6; CDR3nt: TGTGCCAGCAGTTACTCCGGGGATAATTCACCCCTCCACTTT; CDR3aa: CASSYSGDNSPLHF
v_gene: TRBV7-3; abundance: .; d_gene: .; j_gene: TRBJ1-1; CDR3nt: TGTGCCAGCAGCCCGGCAGGGAACACTGAAGCTTTCTTT; CDR3aa: CASSPAGNTEAFF
v_gene: TRBV10-1; abundance: .; d_gene: .; j_gene: TRBJ1-5; CDR3nt: TGCGCCAGCAGTGAGTCGGTGAATCAGCCCCAGCATTTT; CDR3aa: CASSESVNQPQHF
v_gene: TRBV4-1; abundance: .; d_gene: .; j_gene: TRBJ1-5; CDR3nt: TGCGCCAGCAGCCAAACGGGAGGGAAGGATCAGCCCCAGCATTTT; CDR3aa: CASSQTGGKDQPQHF
v_gene: TRBV24-1; abundance: .; d_gene: .; j_gene: TRBJ1-5; CDR3nt: TGTGCCACCAGTGACCCGACAGGCCGAGGGCCCCAGCATTTT; CDR3aa: CATSDPTGRGPQHF
v_gene: TRBV6-5; abundance: .; d_gene: TRBD1; j_gene: TRBJ1-2; CDR3nt: TGTGCCAGCAGGCTGTCACAGGGGGCGGGAGGCTACACCTTC; CDR3aa: CASRLSQGAGGYTF
v_gene: TRBV4-1; abundance: .; d_gene: .; j_gene: TRBJ1-5; CDR3nt: TGCGCCAGCAGCAGGGTCCTTAGCAATCAGCCCCAGCATTTT; CDR3aa: CASSRVLSNQPQHF
v_gene: TRBV6-1; abundance: few; d_gene: .; j_gene: TRBJ1-2; CDR3nt: TGTGCCAGCAGTGGCCGGGACACGAGCGGGGTGAACTATGGCTACACCTTC; CDR3aa: CASSGRDTSGVNYGYTF
v_gene: TRBV4-2; abundance: .; d_gene: .; j_gene: TRBJ1-4; CDR3nt: TGTGCCAGCAGCCAAGTCGGAGGGGCGGGGGAAAAACTGTTTTTT; CDR3aa: CASSQVGGAGEKLFF
v_gene: TRBV7-2; abundance: .; d_gene: .; j_gene: TRBJ2-5; CDR3nt: TGTGCCAGCAGCTTAGGGGTTCACGAGACCCAGTACTTC; CDR3aa: CASSLGVHETQYF
v_gene: TRBV24-1; abundance: .; d_gene: .; j_gene: TRBJ2-3; CDR3nt: TGTGCCACCAGTGATCCGCACGGCCCTGATACGCAGTATTTT; CDR3aa: CATSDPHGPDTQYF
v_gene: TRBV6-2/TRBV6-3; abundance: few; d_gene: TRBD1; j_gene: TRBJ1-1; CDR3nt: TGTGCCAGCAGTTACCGAAGGATGACAGGGAGTGAAGCTTTCTTT; CDR3aa: CASSYRRMTGSEAFF
v_gene: TRBV7-2; abundance: few; d_gene: .; j_gene: TRBJ1-6; CDR3nt: TGTGCCAGCAGCTTTGATAATTCACCCCTCCACTTT; CDR3aa: CASSFDNSPLHF
v_gene: TRBV24-1; abundance: .; d_gene: .; j_gene: TRBJ2-5; CDR3nt: TGTGCCACCAGCGGTCAGGGGTATACGACCCAGTACTTC; CDR3aa: CATSGQGYTTQYF
v_gene: TRBV7-3; abundance: .; d_gene: .; j_gene: TRBJ2-1; CDR3nt: TGTGCCAGCAGCCTACAGGGTTTCCATGAGCAGTTCTTC; CDR3aa: CASSLQGFHEQFF
v_gene: TRBV6-5; abundance: .; d_gene: TRBD1; j_gene: TRBJ1-1; CDR3nt: TGTGCCAGCAATTCACAGGGGGCGAGGAACACTGAAGCTTTCTTT; CDR3aa: CASNSQGARNTEAFF
v_gene: TRBV4-1; abundance: .; d_gene: TRBD1; j_gene: TRBJ1-2; CDR3nt: TGCGCCAGCAGCCAGACTCCGGGACAGGGGTATGGCTACACCTTC; CDR3aa: CASSQTPGQGYGYTF
v_gene: TRBV7-2; abundance: .; d_gene: TRBD2; j_gene: TRBJ2-3; CDR3nt: TGTGCCAGCAGCTTGAACCGGGGGGTCCTCACAGATACGCAGTATTTT; CDR3aa: CASSLNRGVLTDTQYF
v_gene: TRBV2; abundance: .; d_gene: .; j_gene: TRBJ1-2; CDR3nt: TGTGCCAGCAGTGATTCGGTCAACTATGGCTACACCTTC; CDR3aa: CASSDSVNYGYTF
v_gene: TRBV5-4; abundance: .; d_gene: TRBD1; j_gene: TRBJ2-5; CDR3nt: TGTGCCAGCAGCGCCGGGACAGACCAAGAGACCCAGTACTTC; CDR3aa: CASSAGTDQETQYF
v_gene: TRBV7-9; abundance: few; d_gene: .; j_gene: TRBJ1-2; CDR3nt: TGTGCCAGCAGCTTAGTTAACTATGGCTACACCTTC; CDR3aa: CASSLVNYGYTF
v_gene: TRBV18; abundance: .; d_gene: .; j_gene: TRBJ2-3; CDR3nt: TGTGCCAGCTCACCACCCCCAGATCCAGATACGCAGTATTTT; CDR3aa: CASSPPPDPDTQYF
v_gene: TRBV27; abundance: .; d_gene: TRBD2; j_gene: TRBJ2-2; CDR3nt: TGTGCCAGCAGTCGTAGCGGGGGGAACACCGGGGAGCTGTTTTTT; CDR3aa: CASSRSGGNTGELFF
v_gene: TRBV6-5; abundance: .; d_gene: .; j_gene: TRBJ1-3; CDR3nt: TGTGCCAGCAGGTTGTCCTCTGGAAACACCATATATTTT; CDR3aa: CASRLSSGNTIYF
v_gene: TRBV7-2; abundance: once; d_gene: .; j_gene: TRBJ1-1; CDR3nt: TGTGCCAGCAGCTTCGACCTCAACACTGAAGCTTTCTTT; CDR3aa: CASSFDLNTEAFF
v_gene: TRBV14; abundance: .; d_gene: .; j_gene: TRBJ1-1; CDR3nt: TGTGCCAGCAGCCAAGAAATCTTAGGGACCACTGAAGCTTTCTTT; CDR3aa: CASSQEILGTTEAFF
v_gene: TRBV5-1; abundance: once; d_gene: .; j_gene: TRBJ1-2; CDR3nt: TGCGCCAGCAGCTTGGGGGGGACAAACTATGGCTACACCTTC; CDR3aa: CASSLGGTNYGYTF
v_gene: TRBV7-2; abundance: .; d_gene: .; j_gene: TRBJ1-2; CDR3nt: TGTGCCAGCAGCTTAGCGGAGGGGACCGGGGGCTATGGCTACACCTTC; CDR3aa: CASSLAEGTGGYGYTF
v_gene: TRBV19; abundance: large; d_gene: .; j_gene: TRBJ1-4; CDR3nt: TGTGCCAGTAGTATAGGAGGGATGGTGGGTGAAAAACTGTTTTTT; CDR3aa: CASSIGGMVGEKLFF
v_gene: TRBV4-1; abundance: .; d_gene: .; j_gene: TRBJ2-1; CDR3nt: TGCGCCAGCAGCCAACTGTACTCCTACAATGAGCAGTTCTTC; CDR3aa: CASSQLYSYNEQFF
v_gene: TRBV4-1; abundance: .; d_gene: .; j_gene: TRBJ1-1; CDR3nt: TGCGCCAGCAGCCAAGTCCCCCTGAACACTGAAGCTTTCTTT; CDR3aa: CASSQVPLNTEAFF
v_gene: TRBV6-5; abundance: .; d_gene: .; j_gene: TRBJ1-5; CDR3nt: TGTGCCAGCAGCCTCCTCAATCAGCCCCAGCATTTT; CDR3aa: CASSLLNQPQHF
v_gene: TRBV7-9; abundance: .; d_gene: .; j_gene: TRBJ2-3; CDR3nt: TGTGCCAGCAGCCCGAGGGGGGGGCGGCCAGATACGCAGTATTTT; CDR3aa: CASSPRGGRPDTQYF
v_gene: TRBV4-2; abundance: .; d_gene: TRBD1; j_gene: TRBJ2-3; CDR3nt: TGTGCCAGCAGCCAGGGGGACAGGGCTCTCGCAGATACGCAGTATTTT; CDR3aa: CASSQGDRALADTQYF
v_gene: TRBV6-1; abundance: .; d_gene: .; j_gene: TRBJ1-5; CDR3nt: TGTGCCAGCAGTGAGTCGTTTAGCAATCAGCCCCAGCATTTT; CDR3aa: CASSESFSNQPQHF
v_gene: TRBV24-1; abundance: .; d_gene: .; j_gene: TRBJ2-1; CDR3nt: TGTGCCACCAGTGCCCCGGGGACCCGCTCCTACAATGAGCAGTTCTTC; CDR3aa: CATSAPGTRSYNEQFF
v_gene: TRBV24-1; abundance: .; d_gene: .; j_gene: TRBJ2-5; CDR3nt: TGTGCCACCAGTGTCCGGGCCCAAGGGCGGGAGACCCAGTACTTC; CDR3aa: CATSVRAQGRETQYF
v_gene: TRBV4-1; abundance: .; d_gene: .; j_gene: TRBJ1-1; CDR3nt: TGCGCCAGCAGCCTCGGGACACGTCTGGACACTGAAGCTTTCTTT; CDR3aa: CASSLGTRLDTEAFF
v_gene: TRBV9; abundance: few; d_gene: .; j_gene: TRBJ2-3; CDR3nt: TGTGCCAGCAGCTACCGTCCGGGGCCAACGGCAGATACGCAGTATTTT; CDR3aa: CASSYRPGPTADTQYF
v_gene: TRBV30; abundance: .; d_gene: .; j_gene: TRBJ1-5; CDR3nt: TGTGCCTGGAGTATCACAGGAACTCAGCCCCAGCATTTT; CDR3aa: CAWSITGTQPQHF
v_gene: TRBV10-3; abundance: once; d_gene: .; j_gene: TRBJ1-2; CDR3nt: TGTGCCATCAGTTCGGGGCTTTTTGGCTACACCTTC; CDR3aa: CAISSGLFGYTF
v_gene: TRBV2; abundance: .; d_gene: .; j_gene: TRBJ1-4; CDR3nt: TGTGCCAGCAGTACCACTGCAACTAATGAAAAACTGTTTTTT; CDR3aa: CASSTTATNEKLFF
v_gene: TRBV10-1; abundance: .; d_gene: .; j_gene: TRBJ1-1; CDR3nt: TGCGCCAGCAGTGAGTCCCGCTCCGGGAACACTGAAGCTTTCTTT; CDR3aa: CASSESRSGNTEAFF
v_gene: TRBV28; abundance: .; d_gene: .; j_gene: TRBJ1-2; CDR3nt: TGTGCCAGCACCCGGGGGGGGCCTTCGACCATAAACTATGGCTACACCTTC; CDR3aa: CASTRGGPSTINYGYTF
v_gene: TRBV5-1; abundance: .; d_gene: TRBD1; j_gene: TRBJ1-1; CDR3nt: TGCGCCAGCAGCTTGGCGGGGGGGACAGGGTTTGGCACTGAAGCTTTCTTT; CDR3aa: CASSLAGGTGFGTEAFF
v_gene: TRBV18; abundance: .; d_gene: TRBD1; j_gene: TRBJ1-1; CDR3nt: TGTGCCAGCTCACGCGAGGGACAGCGGACTCGCACTGAAGCTTTCTTT; CDR3aa: CASSREGQRTRTEAFF
v_gene: TRBV5-1; abundance: .; d_gene: TRBD1; j_gene: TRBJ2-6; CDR3nt: TGCGCCAGCAGCCTCCGACAGGGGGCTGGGGCCAACGTCCTGACTTTC; CDR3aa: CASSLRQGAGANVLTF
v_gene: TRBV14; abundance: .; d_gene: TRBD1; j_gene: TRBJ1-4; CDR3nt: TGTGCCAGCAGCCGGGGAGGGACAGGGAATGAAAAACTGTTTTTT; CDR3aa: CASSRGGTGNEKLFF
v_gene: TRBV19; abundance: .; d_gene: .; j_gene: TRBJ2-1; CDR3nt: TGTGCCAGTAGTGACAAAAAGCGGACGTGGAGCTCCTACAATGAGCAGTTCTTC; CDR3aa: CASSDKKRTWSSYNEQFF
v_gene: TRBV7-3; abundance: .; d_gene: TRBD1; j_gene: TRBJ2-1; CDR3nt: TGTGCCAGCAGCTTGGGACAGACAGTCAATGAGCAGTTCTTC; CDR3aa: CASSLGQTVNEQFF
v_gene: TRBV30; abundance: few; d_gene: .; j_gene: TRBJ1-1; CDR3nt: TGTGCCTGGAGTGTACAATCTGAAGCTTTCTTT; CDR3aa: CAWSVQSEAFF
v_gene: TRBV5-6; abundance: once; d_gene: TRBD1; j_gene: TRBJ2-1; CDR3nt: TGTGCCAGCAGCTCGGGACAGGGGGCGGGGAATGAGCAGTTCTTC; CDR3aa: CASSSGQGAGNEQFF